The next 9 T cell receptor beta chains were all read from a single sample in a study of monozygotic twins with inflammatory bowel disease. One entry per CDR3 protein, without DNA, is what TCRdb gives after re-calling the 5' RACE reads. The listing records 400,000 to 500,000 distinct CDR3 sequences. The sequencing sample was made of blood. These receptors all stem from a human donor with ulcerative colitis or Crohn's disease, or a healthy co-twin of an affected twin (not recorded which).

CDR3 protein: CASSFVSANTEAFF. The rearrangement joins TRBV5-1 to TRBJ1-1. This CDR3 has 14 amino acids. CDR1 is SGHRS, CDR2 YFSETQ, per germline.

The chain links TRBV6-6 to TRBJ2-2. The CDR3 has 14 residues. Germline CDR1 is MNHNY and CDR2 is SVGAGI (reference sequence). The CDR3 spells CASSYRQHTGELFF.

The chain has TRBV5-1 and TRBJ1-1; TCRdb's assignment of TRBD1 cannot be checked, as there is no DNA. Germline V gene lookup returns CDR1 SGHRS and CDR2 YFSETQ. CDR3 size: 14 residues. The chain's CDR3 is CASSSGTATTEAFF.

This chain uses TRBV20-1 with TRBJ2-1; TCRdb's D call, TRBD1, is unchecked because there is no DNA. The CDR3 is made up of 12 amino acids. Germline-derived CDR1 and CDR2 are DFQATT and SNEGSKA (reference sequence). The CDR3 region is CSARGTGRWQFF.

The CDR3 protein is CASSQAGRNTEAFF. The chain combines TRBV4-1 with TRBJ1-1. This CDR3 contains 14 residues. The germline V gene encodes CDR1 MGHRA and CDR2 YSYEKL.

The V and J genes are TRBV12-3 or TRBV12-4 and TRBJ1-1; TCRdb returns TRBD1, unconfirmable since there is no DNA. This CDR3 has 16 residues. The CDR3: CASRGAGGALNTEAFF.

The CDR3 loop is CASSTVNQPQHF. This chain joins TRBV21-1 and TRBJ1-5. TRBV21-1 is a pseudogene locus. CDR3 length equals 12 residues.

The chain uses TRBV7-9 and TRBJ2-1; TCRdb picks TRBD1, but there is no DNA to check that call. The germline gives CDR1 SEHNR, CDR2 FQNEAQ (reference sequence). The CDR3 runs 13 residues. CDR3 loop: CASSSGRRDEQFF.

The chain has TRBV4-2 and TRBJ2-5; TCRdb reports TRBD1, a call that lacks DNA to check it against. CDR3 length equals 18 residues. Germline V gene sequence: CDR1 LGHNA, CDR2 YNFKEQ. This CDR3 is CASSQDPRGGSVQETQYF.